This TCR beta chain originates from a study of blood T cell repertoires in COVID-19. About the study: Material from acute and convalescent COVID-19 was sourced from the United States, Italy and Spain. Sample material is recorded as cDNA or gDNA derived from T cells, B-cell-depleted T cells, or PBMCs.

Per the authors' pipeline: Amplification of reference gene primers was used by the study to estimate nucleated cell counts. Some clones are missing from TCRdb's copy, which holds only in-frame ones; the method was immunoSEQ multiplex PCR. V, J and clone size are taken as reported in that table, and D and trimming were inferred from the DNA itself. The sample includes over 110,000 clones, around 81% of them seen just once. The CDR3 has 15 amino acids. The germline gives CDR1 SGDLS, CDR2 YYNGEE. The V end was cut by 0 bases, the J end by 0 bases, with 7 bases between. The table lists this clone with a few counts. This sample also contains other DNA sequences that code for the same CDR3.

This receptor was identified in a human donor in a cohort sampled during active COVID-19. Sequenced input: peripheral blood. The chain links TRBV9 to TRBJ2-1; tentative D call: TRBD2 (6 bases). The CDR3 nucleotides are TGTGCCAGCAGCGTAGCGGGAGACTCCTACAATGAGCAGTTCTTC. Protein product: CASSVAGDSYNEQFF.